This T cell receptor (beta chain) was identified during a study of control samples from healthy donors and cancer patients. Measured with immunoSEQ multiplex PCR; TCRdb has only the in-frame clones, and not every one. The table records approximately 90,000 clones, roughly 80% of them present only once. The CDR3 is 11 amino acids. V lost 8 bases, J lost 8 bases, and 11 bases lay in between. Germline V lookup: CDR1 SGHDT, CDR2 YYEEEE. The chain carries TRBV5-6 and TRBJ2-1, with D possibly called TRBD1 or TRBD2 (5 bases each). The sequence derives from a man aged 65 to 79 with lung cancer. The sequencing input was PBMCs. The CDR3 sequence is CASLGTHEQFF. In DNA form, the CDR3 reads TGTGCCAGTCTAGGGACCCATGAGCAGTTCTTC.